The 4 T cell receptor beta chains given below trace back to one sample, sequenced in a study of blood T cell repertoires in COVID-19. This table comes from immunoSEQ multiplex PCR, and its TCRdb copy is limited to in-frame clones, with some not included. The data show around 300,000 clones, approximately 88% seen once. Sequencing was performed on peripheral blood. Every receptor here comes from a man younger than 30 with active or convalescent COVID-19.

The V call is TRBV5-1, the J call TRBJ2-4; tentatively, D is TRBD2 (5 bases). This CDR3 region has 15 residues. The V gene lost 0 bases and the J gene lost 6 bases, with 13 bases spanning the gap. CDR1 and CDR2 from the germline V gene are SGHRS and YFSETQ. CDR3 region: CASSLGASFGNIQYF. The CDR3 nucleotides read TGCGCCAGCAGCTTGGGAGCTAGCTTCGGAAACATTCAGTACTTC.

V and J are TRBV6-2 or TRBV6-3 and TRBJ1-1; D is undetermined. The V gene's germline CDR1 is MNHEY and CDR2 SVGEGT. This CDR3 comprises 13 residues. Trimming took off 5 bases at V and 1 base at J, with 8 bases between the two ends. The CDR3: CASSLTWNTEAFF. In DNA form, the CDR3 reads TGTGCCAGCAGTCTAACGTGGAACACTGAAGCTTTCTTT.

The chain is built from TRBV3-1 (or the pseudogene TRBV3-2) and TRBJ2-3; 10 positions match TRBD2. Germline V gene sequence: CDR1 LGHDT, CDR2 YNNKEL (reference sequence). V trimming: 4 bases; J trimming: 1 base; junction bases outside the gene matches: 14. This CDR3 has 19 amino acids. The CDR3 region is CASSLPSRLAGYRTDTQYF. As DNA, the CDR3 is TGTGCCAGCAGCCTCCCCTCGAGACTAGCGGGTTACCGCACAGATACGCAGTATTTT.

This chain connects TRBV19 to TRBJ1-6; 12 bases align to TRBD1. CDR3 length: 19 amino acids. With 4 bases clipped from V and 10 bases from J, the junction kept 17 bases outside the gene matches. Germline V lookup: CDR1 LNHDA, CDR2 SQIVND (reference sequence). This chain's CDR3 is CASSTGTGGSGTKKSPLHF. CDR3 DNA: TGTGCCAGTAGTACCGGGACAGGGGGCTCTGGGACGAAAAAATCACCCCTCCACTTT.